The TCR beta chain under discussion was sequenced for a study of T-cell reconstitution after alpha-beta-depleted transplantation in children. Points from the study as a whole: T-cell numbers and diversity, one year after transplant, stemmed largely from T cells that were newly produced. Several hundred expanded graft clones reportedly supplied alpha-beta T cells about two months after transplant.

Library preparation (for TCRbeta) was performed with unique molecular identifiers. MiXCR, applied by TCRdb to the PCR reads, yields one record per CDR3 protein. The sample shows about 1,000,000 distinct CDR3 sequences, less than 30% of them seen only once. The table lists this clonotype with a few counts. What it recognizes is unknown. Trimming removed 6 bases from V and 6 bases from J, with 10 bases in between. This CDR3 region has 12 residues. This sequence originates from a boy under two years old who had a stem cell transplant for SCID, so the T cells may come from the graft donor. Sample: PBMCs, mostly from graft donor cells, taken 360 days after TCRalphabeta/CD19-depleted stem cell transplant. The chain is built from TRBV12-3 or TRBV12-4 and TRBJ2-3, with unresolved D. Here the CDR3 reads CASRWTADTQYF. CDR3 DNA: TGTGCCAGCAGGTGGACCGCTGATACGCAGTATTTT.